The text below deals with one T cell receptor beta chain. Its specificity is unknown. TCR beta VDJ and CDR3 profiles were obtained from a genomic DNA template. One entry per CDR3 protein results from TCRdb running MiXCR on the reads. The sample shows a few hundred thousand distinct CDR3 sequences, roughly 55% of them seen only once. The data belong to a study of CD8+CD57+ T cells in acquired aplastic anemia. Across the whole study: Quantities of DNA derived from sorted CD4+ and CD8+ cells averaged roughly 3.4 ug. Findings and caveats of the study: Significance was not reached for CD8+ Simpson's diversity between patients and controls. It was found that fewer than 35 CD8+ CDR3 sequences were shared between patients and controls.

The germline CDR1 and CDR2 sequences are KGHDR and SFDVKD. V lost 0 bases, J lost 2 bases, and 2 bases stayed unmatched. The CDR3 totals 15 residues. The clonotype originates from a human donor in good health. V is TRBV24-1 and J is TRBJ2-5, with 7 bases fitting TRBD1. The sequenced sample consisted of sorted CD4+, CD8+, or CD8+CD57+ T cells (not recorded which) from PBMCs. This CDR3 reads CATSDLQQGQETQYF. The CDR3 DNA reads as TGTGCCACCAGTGATTTGCAACAGGGGCAAGAGACCCAGTACTTC.